One sample yielded the 30 T cell receptor beta chains listed below, sequenced in a study of T cell changes during pregnancy in multiple sclerosis. The data were produced by immunoSEQ multiplex PCR, yet TCRdb's version contains in-frame clones alone and is incomplete. The sample lists around 46,000 clones; 80% to 90% were seen once. Specimen: CD8+ T cells from peripheral blood mononuclear cells, collected in the second trimester of pregnancy. The receptors originated from a female donor with multiple sclerosis, enrolled in a pregnancy study.

V gene TRBV5-1 combines with J gene TRBJ1-1, with D possibly being TRBD1 (6 bases). V was shortened by 1 base and J by 2 bases, with 9 bases between the two germline ends. This CDR3 is 14 amino acids long. The germline gives CDR1 SGHRS, CDR2 YFSETQ. CDR3 sequence: CASSLTTGNTEAFF. The CDR3 DNA sequence: TGCGCCAGCAGCTTGACGACAGGCAACACTGAAGCTTTCTTT. The full variable domain, in which reference TRBV5-1 and TRBJ1-1 provide the parts outside the CDR3, is KAGVTQTPRYLIKTRGQQVTLSCSPISGHRSVSWYQQTPGQGLQFLFEYFSETQRNKGNFPGRFSGRQFSNSRSEMNVSTLELGDSALYLCASSLTTGNTEAFFGQGTRLTVV.

The V gene is TRBV6-1, the J gene TRBJ1-1; D is uncertain. The V gene's germline CDR1 is MNHNS and CDR2 SASEGT. The CDR3 is 12 amino acids. Trimming took off 8 bases at V and 5 bases at J, with 12 bases between the two ends. The CDR3 region is CASGRWGTEAFF. The CDR3 bases are TGTGCCAGCGGGAGATGGGGAACTGAAGCTTTCTTT.

The chain uses TRBV27 and TRBJ2-5; TRBD2 is a possible D gene (5 bases). The CDR3 runs 15 residues. Germline assignment: CDR1 MNHEY and CDR2 SMNVEV (reference sequence). V was clipped by 3 bases and J by 1 base, with 12 bases between them. For the CDR3, the DNA is TGTGCCAGCAGTTTTTCAGCGGAGATCCAAGAGACCCAGTACTTC. This codes for CASSFSAEIQETQYF.

The chain uses TRBV25-1 and TRBJ1-2; unclear D gene. This CDR3 spans 16 amino acids. CDR1 MGHDK and CDR2 SYGVNS come from the germline V gene. Trimming removed 2 bases at V and 0 bases at J, with 13 bases between. CDR3 DNA: TGTGCCAGCAGTGAAGATAGCCACACACCTAACTATGGCTACACCTTC. Translated: CASSEDSHTPNYGYTF.

This clone was seen just once. V is TRBV27 and J is TRBJ2-5, with a weak D call TRBD2 (5 bases). Germline CDR1 and CDR2: MNHEY and SMNVEV (reference sequence). V gave up 8 bases and J gave up 2 bases, with 9 bases separating them. The CDR3 is made up of 12 amino acids. The CDR3 is CASRTGQETQYF. The CDR3 DNA sequence: TGTGCCAGCCGGACGGGACAAGAGACCCAGTACTTC.

This clone was recorded only once. The V gene is TRBV5-4, the J gene TRBJ1-1, with 7 bases lining up with TRBD1. Germline V gene sequence: CDR1 SGHNT, CDR2 YYREEE (reference sequence). Trimming removed 4 bases from V and 4 bases from J; junction bases left unmatched: 7. CDR3 size: 14 residues. CDR3 loop: CASSPGTVGTEAFF. CDR3 nucleotide sequence: TGTGCCAGCAGCCCAGGGACAGTGGGCACTGAAGCTTTCTTT.

The chain has TRBV13 and TRBJ1-6; 10 positions match TRBD1. The CDR3 is 12 amino acids. Germline V CDR1 and CDR2: PRHDT, FYEKMQ (reference sequence). V dropped 8 bases and J dropped 9; count of bases not matched to a gene: 1. The CDR3 DNA follows: TGTGCCAGCGGACAGGGGGGTTCACCCCTCCACTTT. Its translation is CASGQGGSPLHF.

On this clone: Compared with germline, one end of the junction differs, possibly owing to a read error. The chain employs TRBV7-7 and TRBJ2-1; 7 bases match TRBD1. Germline assignment: CDR1 SSHAT and CDR2 FNYEAQ (reference sequence). The CDR3 has 16 residues. The CDR3 loop is CASSPQGRTGNNEQFF. For the CDR3, the DNA is TGTGCTAGCAGCCCCCAGGGAAGGACAGGCAACAATGAGCAGTTCTTC.

The chain has TRBV5-6 and TRBJ1-2; 10 bases map to TRBD1. V gave up 2 bases and J gave up 5 bases; unmatched junction bases: 6. The germline gives CDR1 SGHDT, CDR2 YYEEEE. The CDR3 loop spans 15 amino acids. The CDR3 bases are TGTGCCAGCAGCTTACCCGGGACAGGGGATTATGGCTACACCTTC. Translated, it gives CASSLPGTGDYGYTF.

The gene calls are TRBV19 and TRBJ1-5; D uncertain. The germline V gene encodes CDR1 LNHDA and CDR2 SQIVND (reference sequence). V was clipped by 3 bases and J by 0 bases, with 6 bases between them. CDR3 length: 14 amino acids. The CDR3 coding sequence is TGTGCCAGTAGTATCCTTAATAGCAATCAGCCCCAGCATTTT. Translating gives CASSILNSNQPQHF.

The chain recombines TRBV29-1 with TRBJ2-7, with unresolved D. The CDR3 is 12 residues long. Per the germline V gene, CDR1 is SQVTM and CDR2 is ANQGSEA. V shed 0 bases and J shed 0 bases, with 3 bases lying between them. The DNA for the CDR3 is TGCAGCGTTGAAGATAGCTCCTACGAGCAGTACTTC. Protein: CSVEDSSYEQYF.

The chain uses TRBV7-9 and TRBJ2-3; TRBD2 matches 10 bases. The CDR3 has 18 amino acids. CDR1 is SEHNR, CDR2 FQNEAQ, per germline (reference sequence). V shed 10 bases, J shed 4 bases, and the junction held 20 bases outside the gene matches. For the CDR3, the DNA is TGTGCCATTTCCCCTACTAGCGGGGACTTTCTCAGCGCAGATACGCAGTATTTT. Protein sequence: CAISPTSGDFLSADTQYF.

The chain has TRBV9 and TRBJ1-1, with 7 bases lining up with TRBD1. After removal of 3 bases from V and 3 bases from J, the junction contained 8 bases not matched to a gene. The CDR3 is 15 residues long. Per the germline V gene, CDR1 is SGDLS and CDR2 is YYNGEE. CDR3 coding DNA: TGTGCCAGCAGCGCCGTTGGAGGGGGCTACACTGAAGCTTTCTTT. It is translated as CASSAVGGGYTEAFF.

The chain recombines TRBV23-1 with TRBJ2-1; D not resolved. TRBV23-1 belongs to the ORF category, with a function that is uncertain. CDR3 length: 12 amino acids. Between the trimmed V and J ends, which lost 3 bases and 7 bases, there was a span of 7 bases. The CDR3 DNA follows: TGCGCCAGCAGTCACTGTCGGAATGAGCAGTTCTTC. It is translated as CASSHCRNEQFF.

The CDR3 bases are TGTGCCAGTAGTATAGATTCGGGACAGGCTTACGAGCAGTACTTC. Encoded protein: CASSIDSGQAYEQYF. The chain employs TRBV19 and TRBJ2-7; 8 bases match TRBD1. The CDR3 runs 15 residues. J was trimmed by 4 bases and V by 0 bases; bases with no gene match: 5. In germline, CDR1 is LNHDA, CDR2 SQIVND (reference sequence). The full variable domain, with the rest looked up from reference TRBV19 and TRBJ2-7, is DGGITQSPKYLFRKEGQNVTLSCEQNLNHDAMYWYRQDPGQGLRLIYYSQIVNDFQKGDIAEGYSVSREKKESFPLTVTSAQKNPTAFYLCASSIDSGQAYEQYFGPGTRLTVT.

The chain's CDR3 is CASSLGRSAEAFF. The CDR3 DNA follows: TGTGCCAGCAGCTTGGGCAGAAGCGCTGAAGCTTTCTTT. The rearrangement links TRBV5-6 to TRBJ1-1; D is unresolved. Germline V gene data show CDR1 as SGHDT and CDR2 as YYEEEE. The CDR3 length is 13 residues. V shed 0 bases and J shed 6 bases, with 9 bases lying between them.

This chain joins TRBV19 and TRBJ2-1, with D tentatively TRBD2 (6 bases). Per the germline V gene, CDR1 is LNHDA and CDR2 is SQIVND (reference sequence). The V gene lost 6 bases and the J gene lost 0 bases, with 12 bases spanning the gap. This CDR3 is 15 amino acids long. The CDR3 sequence: CASSPLASSYNEQFF. In DNA, the CDR3 is TGTGCCAGTAGCCCTCTAGCGAGCTCCTACAATGAGCAGTTCTTC. Full variable domain (rest looked up from reference TRBV19 and TRBJ2-1): DGGITQSPKYLFRKEGQNVTLSCEQNLNHDAMYWYRQDPGQGLRLIYYSQIVNDFQKGDIAEGYSVSREKKESFPLTVTSAQKNPTAFYLCASSPLASSYNEQFFGPGTRLTVL.

The rearrangement uses TRBV7-6 and TRBJ2-1; 13 bases map to TRBD2. From germline, CDR1 is SGHVS and CDR2 FNYEAQ. CDR3 length equals 15 residues. Germline trimming cut 7 bases from V and 9 bases from J; bases unmatched to any gene: 9. The chain's CDR3 is CASTLGTSGNGEQFF. In nucleotides, the CDR3 is TGTGCCAGCACACTCGGGACTAGCGGGAATGGTGAGCAGTTCTTC.

This chain links TRBV5-6 with TRBJ2-7, with 12 bases aligning to TRBD2. In germline, CDR1 is SGHDT, CDR2 YYEEEE. There are 15 residues in the CDR3. Trimming removed 4 bases from V and 3 bases from J; junction bases left unmatched: 5. As DNA, the CDR3 is TGTGCCAGCAGCCAAGGACTAGCGGGGCTCTACGAGCAGTACTTC. Translation: CASSQGLAGLYEQYF. Combining the CDR3 with reference TRBV5-6 and TRBJ2-7 gives the whole variable domain DAGVTQSPTHLIKTRGQQVTLRCSPKSGHDTVSWYQQALGQGPQFIFQYYEEEERQRGNFPDRFSGHQFPNYSSELNVNALLLGDSALYLCASSQGLAGLYEQYFGPGTRLTVT.

The chain employs TRBV5-6 and TRBJ1-5; D gene ambiguous. V was cut by 0 bases and J by 3 bases, with 7 bases left in between. CDR1 is SGHDT and CDR2 is YYEEEE in the germline V gene. CDR3 size: 14 residues. CDR3 amino acids: CASSLAGNNQPQHF. The CDR3, as DNA: TGTGCCAGCAGCTTGGCGGGGAACAATCAGCCCCAGCATTTT.

V and J are TRBV6-6 and TRBJ1-3; a possible D gene is TRBD1 (6 bases). V was shortened by 8 bases and J by 4 bases, with 18 bases between the two germline ends. This CDR3 has 15 amino acids. Germline CDR1 and CDR2: MNHNY and SVGAGI (reference sequence). The CDR3 sequence is CASSKDPGVGNTIYF. CDR3 coding DNA: TGTGCCAGCTCAAAGGACCCAGGGGTGGGAAACACCATATATTTT.

The chain recombines TRBV13 with TRBJ2-5; TRBD2 might be the D (7 bases). In germline, CDR1 is PRHDT, CDR2 FYEKMQ (reference sequence). The CDR3 covers 17 residues. V was trimmed by 3 bases and J by 2 bases, leaving 19 bases between them. Written as DNA, the CDR3 is TGTGCCAGCAGCTTGGGCGGGGGCGCCTTGTTTCAAGAGACCCAGTACTTC. Residues: CASSLGGGALFQETQYF. The full variable domain, rest sourced from reference TRBV13 and TRBJ2-5, is AAGVIQSPRHLIKEKRETATLKCYPIPRHDTVYWYQQGPGQDPQFLISFYEKMQSDKGSIPDRFSAQQFSDYHSELNMSSLELGDSALYFCASSLGGGALFQETQYFGPGTRLLVL.

This chain uses TRBV13 with TRBJ1-1, with a tentative D call TRBD1 (6 bases). CDR1 PRHDT and CDR2 FYEKMQ come from the germline V gene (reference sequence). V lost 5 bases, J lost 3 bases, and 13 bases lay in between. CDR3 size: 14 residues. The CDR3 region is CASSLTSGDTEAFF. The CDR3 DNA follows: TGTGCCAGCAGCCTCACCTCAGGGGACACTGAAGCTTTCTTT.

This clone was observed once. V is TRBV6-5 and J is TRBJ1-1; D is unresolved. CDR3 length equals 14 residues. The germline V gene has CDR1 MNHEY and CDR2 SVGAGI. Trimming cost V 0 bases and J 8 bases, with 13 bases left between them. The CDR3 protein is CASSYSSSQTEAFF. CDR3 bases: TGTGCCAGCAGTTACTCGTCTAGTCAGACGGAAGCTTTCTTT.

The rearrangement links TRBV6-4 to TRBJ2-1; 10 nucleotides align to TRBD2. J was trimmed by 6 bases and V by 0 bases; bases with no gene match: 2. The CDR3 sequence is 15 residues long. Germline lookup yields CDR1 MRHNA and CDR2 SNTAGT. CDR3: CASSDSSGGGNEQFF. CDR3 in DNA: TGTGCCAGCAGTGACTCGAGCGGGGGGGGCAATGAGCAGTTCTTC.

This clone turned up a few times. Here the CDR3 DNA reads TGTGCCAGCAGCCCGACCAACGCGGGCAATCAGCCCCAGCATTTT. This encodes CASSPTNAGNQPQHF. The genes are TRBV7-9 and TRBJ1-5; D is undetermined. The germline V gene has CDR1 SEHNR and CDR2 FQNEAQ (reference sequence). The CDR3 totals 15 residues. Trimming took off 5 bases at V and 2 bases at J, with 13 bases between the two ends.

This clone came up once. The CDR3 coding sequence is TGTGCCAGCAGTTTACAGGGGGCCTACCAAGAGACCCAGTACTTC. Its translation is CASSLQGAYQETQYF. V is TRBV28 and J is TRBJ2-5; 8 positions agree with TRBD1. The CDR3 is 15 residues long. From germline, CDR1 is MDHEN and CDR2 SYDVKM. Losses at the gene ends were 2 bases for V and 0 bases for J; bases not matched to a gene: 2.

In nucleotides, the CDR3 is TGTGCCAGTAGTCGAACCGGGACAGGGATTTTTGGGGGGCAATTGCCCCAGCATTTT. Protein sequence: CASSRTGTGIFGGQLPQHF. The rearrangement uses TRBV19 and TRBJ1-5, with 9 bases lining up with TRBD1. CDR1 LNHDA and CDR2 SQIVND come from the germline V gene (reference sequence). CDR3 length: 19 residues. V was clipped by 5 bases and J by 9 bases; unmatched bases: 23.

The genes are TRBV30 and TRBJ1-5; TRBD1 matches at 8 bases. J gave up 0 bases and V 1 base, and 8 bases lay outside the gene matches. Germline V lookup: CDR1 GTSNPN, CDR2 SVGIG (reference sequence). This CDR3 region has 17 residues. The DNA of the CDR3 is TGTGCCTGGAGTGAGGGACAGGACCCGCATAGCAATCAGCCCCAGCATTTT. Translated: CAWSEGQDPHSNQPQHF.

The genes are TRBV6-4 and TRBJ2-3; 10 positions match TRBD2. Germline trimming cut 5 bases from V and 1 base from J; bases unmatched to any gene: 0. The germline gives CDR1 MRHNA, CDR2 SNTAGT. The CDR3 is made up of 14 amino acids. The CDR3 sequence is CASSLAGGTDTQYF. The CDR3 DNA sequence: TGTGCCAGCAGTCTAGCGGGGGGCACAGATACGCAGTATTTT.